The rows below give T cell receptor beta chains drawn from one sample of a study of blood T cell repertoires in COVID-19. Clones were read by immunoSEQ multiplex PCR, and TCRdb kept only the in-frame ones, dropping some. The sample lists 150,000 to 200,000 clones, 75% to 90% occurring once. The sample comprised peripheral blood. These receptors originate from a human donor with active or convalescent COVID-19. The donor label of this sample is uncertain. Each CDR3 is given with its conserved first and last residue. D genes are given only for firm matches. Not all rows give a size; the values are once, few, many and, for expanded clones, a class.

V	D	J	size	DNA	CDR3
TRBV20-1	.	TRBJ2-5	.	TGCAGTGCTAGTGATTCGGGCGGGGCATCTAAAGAGACCCAGTACTTC	CSASDSGGASKETQYF
TRBV6-1	TRBD1	TRBJ2-3	.	TGTGCCAGCAGTGTTAGACCGGGACAGAGCACAGATACGCAGTATTTT	CASSVRPGQSTDTQYF
TRBV6-4	.	TRBJ2-2	.	TGTGCCAGCAGCGGGGGGAACACCGGGGAGCTGTTTTTT	CASSGGNTGELFF
TRBV7-3	TRBD1	TRBJ1-2	.	TGTGCCAGCAGCTTACGTCCGGGGACAGGGCCTGATGGCTACACCTTC	CASSLRPGTGPDGYTF
TRBV7-8	TRBD2	TRBJ2-2	.	TGTGCCAGCAGCCCTTGGCCAGCGGGAGTTGGGGCCGGGGAGCTGTTTTTT	CASSPWPAGVGAGELFF
TRBV7-3	TRBD2	TRBJ2-1	.	TGTGCCAGCGGCTTGGGACTAGCGGGAAACAATGAGCAGTTCTTC	CASGLGLAGNNEQFF
TRBV11-2	TRBD1	TRBJ2-3	.	TGTGCCAGCAGCTCCACAGGGGGTGATGTTACGCAGTATTTT	CASSSTGGDVTQYF
TRBV27	TRBD1	TRBJ2-7	.	TGTGCCAGCAGTTTGGGGACAGCGGCGTACGAGCAGTACTTC	CASSLGTAAYEQYF
TRBV28	.	TRBJ1-1	.	TGTGCCAGCAGCACAGGGATGAACACTGAAGCTTTCTTT	CASSTGMNTEAFF
TRBV6-5	TRBD2	TRBJ2-1	.	TGTGCCAGCAACCCCAGACTAGCGGCACTCAATGAGCAGTTCTTC	CASNPRLAALNEQFF
TRBV5-1	.	TRBJ2-1	.	TGCGCCAGCAGCCCGAGGGGCGAACCGGGGGTGTCCTACAATGAGCAGTTCTTC	CASSPRGEPGVSYNEQFF
TRBV30	.	TRBJ2-7	.	TGTGCCTGGAGTCGGACAGTCTCCTACGAGCAGTACTTC	CAWSRTVSYEQYF
TRBV2	TRBD2	TRBJ2-3	.	TGTGCCAGCGGACTACTAGCGGGAGGAAGAGATACGCAGTATTTT	CASGLLAGGRDTQYF
TRBV7-9	.	TRBJ1-4	.	TGTGCCAGCAGCTTAGCGTACGGCAGGGTCGGTGAAAAACTGTTTTTT	CASSLAYGRVGEKLFF
TRBV6-4	TRBD2	TRBJ2-3	.	TGTGCCAGCAGTGACGGGACTAGCGGGGGGAGGCAGTATTTT	CASSDGTSGGRQYF
TRBV5-4	.	TRBJ2-7	.	TGTGCCAGCAGCTCCGGACGGACATTATCCCGCGAGCAGTACTTC	CASSSGRTLSREQYF
TRBV7-2	TRBD2	TRBJ2-2	.	TGTGCCAGCAGCCTCTTAACTAGCGGGTCCGCGAACACCGGGGAGCTGTTTTTT	CASSLLTSGSANTGELFF
TRBV5-1	.	TRBJ2-3	.	TGCGCCAGCAGCCTGCCACTTAGCGGAACAGATACGCAGTATTTT	CASSLPLSGTDTQYF
TRBV6-5	.	TRBJ2-1	.	TGTGCCAGCAGTTACTCGTATGGCGGAGACAATGAGCAGTTCTTC	CASSYSYGGDNEQFF
TRBV4-2	.	TRBJ1-4	.	TGTGCCAGCAGCCATGGGGGACAACCTAATGAAAAACTGTTTTTT	CASSHGGQPNEKLFF
TRBV7-9	.	TRBJ1-1	few	TGTGCCAGCAGCCCAAGGAAAGGGGTAGGGGATGAAGCTTTCTTT	CASSPRKGVGDEAFF
TRBV18	.	TRBJ2-7	.	TGTGCCAGCTCATTTAAGGAGGCCGCGGGGGAGCAGTACTTC	CASSFKEAAGEQYF
TRBV27	.	TRBJ2-5	.	TGTGCCAGCAGTCCCCTAAGGCATCGGGAAGAGACCCAGTACTTC	CASSPLRHREETQYF
TRBV4-1	.	TRBJ2-7	.	TGCGCCAGCAGCCAACCGGGAGCACTCTCCTACGAGCAGTACTTC	CASSQPGALSYEQYF
TRBV2	TRBD2	TRBJ2-5	.	TGTGCCAGCTGGTGGGGGCTAGCGGGAGTCCTGACGAGTGAGACCCAGTACTTC	CASWWGLAGVLTSETQYF
TRBV28	TRBD2	TRBJ2-5	.	TGTGCCAGCAGCATGGGACTAGCGGGAGGGAATTCGGGGACCCAGTACTTC	CASSMGLAGGNSGTQYF
TRBV28	.	TRBJ2-3	.	TGTGCCAGCAGGTATCAGACTTCTCTCGGCACGCAGTATTTT	CASRYQTSLGTQYF
TRBV7-2	.	TRBJ1-1	few	TGTGCCAGCAGCTCTAATGGGGCAGCTGAAGCTTTCTTT	CASSSNGAAEAFF
TRBV7-9	.	TRBJ1-1	.	TGTGCCAGCAGCACAACGGGGGGCGCGGGACGGCGCGCTTTCTTT	CASSTTGGAGRRAFF
TRBV3-1/TRBV3-2	.	TRBJ1-5	.	TGTGCCAGCAGCCAAGGGAGGTCACAGGGAGAGTGGCAGCCCCAGCATTTT	CASSQGRSQGEWQPQHF
TRBV5-4	TRBD1	TRBJ2-5	.	TGTGCCAGCAGCCCCTGGACAGGAAAAGAGACCCAGTACTTC	CASSPWTGKETQYF
TRBV9	TRBD1	TRBJ2-3	once	TGTGCCAGCAGCGTGGGGTACAGGGGGTCGGGAGATACGCAGTATTTT	CASSVGYRGSGDTQYF
TRBV24-1	TRBD2	TRBJ2-3	.	TGTGCCACCAGTGATCCTAAGCGGGAGAGCACAGATACGCAGTATTTT	CATSDPKRESTDTQYF
TRBV29-1	TRBD2	TRBJ2-7	many	TGCAGCGTTCCCGGGACTAGCGGGATCGAGCAGTACTTC	CSVPGTSGIEQYF
TRBV5-1	TRBD2	TRBJ2-5	.	TGCGCCAGCAGCTTGGACGGGACTACCGAAGAGACCCAGTACTTC	CASSLDGTTEETQYF
TRBV19	TRBD1	TRBJ2-7	.	TGTGCCAGCAGCTATACCAGGACAGGGCCCTACGAGCAGTACTTC	CASSYTRTGPYEQYF
TRBV11-2	.	TRBJ2-2	.	TGTGCCAGCAGCCCCAACAGGTTGCCCGGGGAGCTGTTTTTT	CASSPNRLPGELFF
TRBV4-2	.	TRBJ1-1	.	TGTGCCAGCAGCCAAGATCCACCGGTTGCTGAAGCTTTCTTT	CASSQDPPVAEAFF
TRBV11-3	.	TRBJ2-5	.	TGTGCCAGCAGACCGGGCCAACGGGGAGAGACCCAGTACTTC	CASRPGQRGETQYF
TRBV9	TRBD2	TRBJ2-3	.	TGTGCCAGCAGCGCGGGGGGGGGCAATACGCAGTATTTT	CASSAGGGNTQYF
TRBV15	TRBD1	TRBJ2-7	.	TGTGCCACCAGCTTTGAATATTTTAGGGACAGATCCTACGAGCAGTACTTC	CATSFEYFRDRSYEQYF
TRBV18	.	TRBJ1-5	few	TGTGCCAGCTCACCTTCAGTCGACAATCAGCCCCAGCATTTT	CASSPSVDNQPQHF
TRBV3-1/TRBV3-2	TRBD2	TRBJ2-5	.	TGTGCCAGCAGCCGAGGGACTAGCGGAGAGACCCAGTACTTC	CASSRGTSGETQYF
TRBV11-2	.	TRBJ1-1	.	TGTGCCAGCTGGGGGGGGCTTGAAGCTTTCTTT	CASWGGLEAFF
TRBV11-2	.	TRBJ2-5	.	TGTGCCAGCAGCTTAGAGGCGGGAAGTCAGTACTTC	CASSLEAGSQYF
TRBV30	.	TRBJ1-5	once	TGTGCCTGGAGTGTACTAGAAGGGTACAATCAGCCCCAGCATTTT	CAWSVLEGYNQPQHF
TRBV28	.	TRBJ1-4	.	TGTGCCAGCAGGGGGGCCGCAACTAATGAAAAACTGTTTTTT	CASRGAATNEKLFF
TRBV7-3	.	TRBJ2-3	.	TGTGCCAGCAGCGCAGAAGGGACTCCAACGGCCACAGATACGCAGTATTTT	CASSAEGTPTATDTQYF
TRBV3-1/TRBV3-2	.	TRBJ2-4	.	TGTGCCAGCAGCCAAGACAGGGGAGTAGAATGGAACATTCAGTACTTC	CASSQDRGVEWNIQYF
TRBV11-2	TRBD1	TRBJ2-5	once	TGTGCCAGCAGCTTAGAGCCCCTACAGGGGCAAGAGACCCAGTACTTC	CASSLEPLQGQETQYF
TRBV4-3	.	TRBJ2-7	.	TGCGCCAGCAGCCAAGTAGGCGACGGGTTTAGCGAGCAGTACTTC	CASSQVGDGFSEQYF
TRBV27	.	TRBJ1-5	.	TGTGCCAGCAGTCGGCGAGGGGGATCGGGTCAGCCCCAGCATTTT	CASSRRGGSGQPQHF
TRBV5-6	TRBD2	TRBJ2-3	.	TGTGCCAGCAGCCGACTAGCGGGAGGATCAGATACGCAGTATTTT	CASSRLAGGSDTQYF
TRBV19	.	TRBJ2-1	.	TGTGCCAGTAGCCATAGCGGCTCCTACAATGAGCAGTTCTTC	CASSHSGSYNEQFF
TRBV24-1	TRBD2	TRBJ2-1	.	TGTGCCACCAGTGATCGGCGGGGGGAGGTTGGGTATGAGCAGTTCTTC	CATSDRRGEVGYEQFF
TRBV14	.	TRBJ2-7	.	TGTGCCAGCAGCCACGGAGGCTACGAGCAGTACTTC	CASSHGGYEQYF
TRBV6-5	.	TRBJ2-1	medium-sized	TGTGCCAGCTCTGGGGGAGGGGGCTACAATGAGCAGTTCTTC	CASSGGGGYNEQFF
TRBV9	TRBD2	TRBJ2-3	.	TGTGCCAGCAGCCTAAACACACCCCGGGGGGGCCTGTATTTT	CASSLNTPRGGLYF